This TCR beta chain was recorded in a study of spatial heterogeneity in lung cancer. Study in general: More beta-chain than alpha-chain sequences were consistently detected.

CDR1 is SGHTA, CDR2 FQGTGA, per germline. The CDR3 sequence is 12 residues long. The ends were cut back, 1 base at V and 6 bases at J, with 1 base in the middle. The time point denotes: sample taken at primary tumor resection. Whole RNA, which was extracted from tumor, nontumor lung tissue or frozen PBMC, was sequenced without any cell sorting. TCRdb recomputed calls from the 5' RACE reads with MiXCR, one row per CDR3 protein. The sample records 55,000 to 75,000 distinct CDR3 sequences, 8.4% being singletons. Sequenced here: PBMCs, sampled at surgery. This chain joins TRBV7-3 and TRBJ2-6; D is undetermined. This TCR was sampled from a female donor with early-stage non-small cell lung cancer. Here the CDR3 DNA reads TGTGCCAGCAGCTTAAAGGCCAACGTCCTGACTTTC. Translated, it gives CASSLKANVLTF.